The next 21 T cell receptor beta chains were all read from a single sample in a study of PD-1 blockade in classical Hodgkin lymphoma (dated by TCRdb to about 2020). Per the publication, the time point label means: cycle 1 day 1 (C1D1), immediately before nivolumab initiation. All trial patients had relapsed after autologous stem cell transplantation, with cohorts A, B and C differing in prior brentuximab vedotin exposure. The method behind the library was the immunoSEQ multiplex PCR assay. This is the immuneACCESS table as TCRdb keeps it, with only in-frame sequences that have V and J called. A part of the clones is gone; compared with another copy, unresolved V genes explain less than half, and the rest is unexplained. The sample table lists tens of thousands of clones, 89% of them with a count of one. The top ten clonotypes cover less than 25% of the sample. Sequences were derived from peripheral blood mononuclear cells (PBMCs), sampled at baseline. The receptors were gathered from a human donor with classical Hodgkin lymphoma.

The chain couples TRBV19 to TRBJ2-1, with 11 bases aligning to TRBD2. V lost 4 bases and J lost 4; bases outside the gene matches: 6. The CDR3 is made up of 16 amino acids. Germline loops: CDR1 LNHDA, CDR2 SQIVND (reference sequence). For the CDR3, the DNA is TGTGCCAGTAGTAGGCTAGCGGGAGGTACGTACAATGAGCAGTTCTTC. Its translation is CASSRLAGGTYNEQFF. Complete variable domain (other parts from reference TRBV19 and TRBJ2-1): DGGITQSPKYLFRKEGQNVTLSCEQNLNHDAMYWYRQDPGQGLRLIYYSQIVNDFQKGDIAEGYSVSREKKESFPLTVTSAQKNPTAFYLCASSRLAGGTYNEQFFGPGTRLTVL.

The chain has TRBV7-2 and TRBJ1-1; 10 bases are a match to TRBD1. J lost 4 bases, V lost 4 bases, and 0 bases had no gene match. The CDR3 sequence is 13 residues long. Per germline, CDR1 SGHTA and CDR2 FQGNSA. Here the CDR3 DNA reads TGTGCCAGCAGCTGGACAGGGGGCACTGAAGCTTTCTTT. Translating gives CASSWTGGTEAFF. Looking up the rest from reference TRBV7-2 and TRBJ1-1 gives the full variable domain: GAGVSQSPSNKVTEKGKDVELRCDPISGHTALYWYRQSLGQGLEFLIYFQGNSAPDKSGLPSDRFSAERTGGSVSTLTIQRTQQEDSAVYLCASSWTGGTEAFFGQGTRLTVV.

CDR3 sequence: CASSYSATSHEQFF. CDR3 DNA: TGTGCCAGCAGTTACTCGGCAACGTCCCATGAGCAGTTCTTC. The V call is TRBV6-5, the J call TRBJ2-1, with no clear D. Per germline, CDR1 MNHEY and CDR2 SVGAGI. CDR3 size: 14 residues. V was clipped by 0 bases and J by 8 bases, with 11 bases between them.

The chain recombines TRBV11-2 with TRBJ1-1; D is undetermined. The V gene's germline CDR1 is SGHAT and CDR2 FQNNGV. V gave up 2 bases and J gave up 0 bases, with 7 bases separating them. The CDR3 is 14 amino acids. The CDR3 region has the DNA TGTGCCAGCAGCTTAACAGATATGAACACTGAAGCTTTCTTT. It is translated as CASSLTDMNTEAFF.

This clone was detected only a few times. The V gene is TRBV5-1, the J gene TRBJ1-2, with D uncertain. CDR1 is SGHRS and CDR2 is YFSETQ in the germline V gene. The ends were cut back, 7 bases at V and 5 bases at J, with 12 bases in the middle. CDR3 length equals 12 residues. CDR3 DNA: TGCGCCAGCCGCGGGCAGGAGTATGGCTACACCTTC. Encoded protein: CASRGQEYGYTF. Drawing the rest from reference TRBV5-1 and TRBJ1-2, the complete variable domain is KAGVTQTPRYLIKTRGQQVTLSCSPISGHRSVSWYQQTPGQGLQFLFEYFSETQRNKGNFPGRFSGRQFSNSRSEMNVSTLELGDSALYLCASRGQEYGYTFGSGTRLTVV.

V and J are TRBV7-9 and TRBJ1-1; D unclear. This CDR3 has 14 residues. Trimming shortened V by 9 bases and J by 1 base, and 15 bases separated the two germline ends. Germline values: CDR1 SEHNR, CDR2 FQNEAQ (reference sequence). CDR3 in amino acids: CARTPPNKNTEAFF. The CDR3 DNA reads as TGTGCCAGGACCCCACCCAACAAGAACACTGAAGCTTTCTTT. The full variable domain, in which reference TRBV7-9 and TRBJ1-1 provide the parts outside the CDR3, is DTGVSQNPRHKITKRGQNVTFRCDPISEHNRLYWYRQTLGQGPEFLTYFQNEAQLEKSRLLSDRFSAERPKGSFSTLEIQRTEQGDSAMYLCARTPPNKNTEAFFGQGTRLTVV.

The chain couples TRBV6-1 to TRBJ2-7; D unresolved. Deletions cut 6 bases from V and 5 bases from J, with 8 bases between. The V gene's germline CDR1 is MNHNS and CDR2 SASEGT. This CDR3 is 11 amino acids long. DNA of the CDR3: TGTGCCAGCAGAGTTGGGGACGAGCAGTACTTC. Translation gives CASRVGDEQYF.

The chain recombines TRBV11-3 with TRBJ2-7; 8 bases are shared with TRBD2. The CDR3 is 15 amino acids. The germline V gene has CDR1 SGHNT and CDR2 YENEEA. V trimming: 4 bases; J trimming: 0 bases; junction bases outside the gene matches: 5. The CDR3 DNA reads TGTGCCAGCAGCTCCCGCGGGGGGAGCTCCTACGAGCAGTACTTC. This codes for CASSSRGGSSYEQYF.

This clone was counted between two and nine times. The gene calls are TRBV19 and TRBJ1-2, with D hard to call. V was pared by 3 bases and J by 3 bases, with 14 bases between. This CDR3 has 15 residues. Germline CDR1 and CDR2: LNHDA and SQIVND (reference sequence). The CDR3 nucleotides read TGTGCCAGTAGTATTTCTTACGGTTCTGACTATGGCTACACCTTC. It specifies CASSISYGSDYGYTF. The whole variable domain, filled in from reference TRBV19 and TRBJ1-2, reads DGGITQSPKYLFRKEGQNVTLSCEQNLNHDAMYWYRQDPGQGLRLIYYSQIVNDFQKGDIAEGYSVSREKKESFPLTVTSAQKNPTAFYLCASSISYGSDYGYTFGSGTRLTVV.

This chain connects TRBV14 to TRBJ2-7; no definite D call. This CDR3 is 15 amino acids long. Germline V lookup: CDR1 SGHDN, CDR2 FVKESK. The V end lost 3 bases, the J end lost 6 bases, and 18 bases lay between the germline ends. This CDR3 reads CASSHWSWAASEQYF. As DNA, the CDR3 is TGTGCCAGCAGCCATTGGAGCTGGGCGGCCTCCGAGCAGTACTTC.

This rearrangement joins TRBV11-2 to TRBJ2-7; D may be TRBD1 (5 bases). Germline V gene lookup returns CDR1 SGHAT and CDR2 FQNNGV. This CDR3 region has 14 residues. Trimming took off 1 base at V and 6 bases at J, with 13 bases between the two ends. The CDR3 bases are TGTGCCAGCAGCTTAGGGGGCCGGGCGGCCGAGCAGTACTTC. Its translation: CASSLGGRAAEQYF.

This clone came up a few times. The rearrangement joins TRBV7-9 to TRBJ2-5, with 8 bases identical to TRBD1. CDR1 and CDR2 from the germline V gene are SEHNR and FQNEAQ (reference sequence). The CDR3 consists of 13 residues. V dropped 7 bases and J dropped 4; count of bases not matched to a gene: 5. The DNA of the CDR3 is TGTGCCAGCATCACGACAGGGGCAGAGACCCAGTACTTC. Its translation is CASITTGAETQYF.

This clone was seen only once. The V and J genes are TRBV14 and TRBJ2-4, with D possibly called TRBD1 or TRBD2 (5 bases each). V lost 5 bases to trimming and J lost 13 bases, with 18 bases between them. Germline V gives CDR1 SGHDN, CDR2 FVKESK. The CDR3 length is 13 residues. The CDR3 nucleotides are TGTGCCAGCAGCGCTGTTACAGGAGGTCGACAGTACTTC. It yields the protein CASSAVTGGRQYF.

V is TRBV10-2 and J is TRBJ1-4, with 10 bases matching TRBD1. Per the germline V gene, CDR1 is WSHSY and CDR2 is SAAADI. This CDR3 comprises 13 residues. The trim removed 8 bases at V and 7 bases at J, leaving 4 bases unmatched. CDR3 in amino acids: CASSRDRGEKLFF. CDR3 nucleotide sequence: TGCGCCAGCTCAAGGGACAGGGGTGAAAAACTGTTTTTT.

The V and J genes are TRBV7-8 and TRBJ2-7, with TRBD1 identical over 8 bases. CDR1 is SGHVS and CDR2 is FQNEAQ in the germline V gene. This CDR3 has 15 residues. The V segment lost 5 bases and the J segment 0 bases; nucleotides outside the gene matches: 6. As DNA, the CDR3 is TGTGCCAGCAGCCTCAGACAGGGGCCCTCCTACGAGCAGTACTTC. Translated: CASSLRQGPSYEQYF.

This chain uses TRBV11-2 with TRBJ1-1; D is unresolved. The ends were cut back, 2 bases at V and 2 bases at J, with 12 bases in the middle. There are 15 residues in the CDR3. Germline V gives CDR1 SGHAT, CDR2 FQNNGV. CDR3 nucleotide sequence: TGTGCCAGCAGCTTAAATCCCCTGGGAAACACTGAAGCTTTCTTT. It encodes CASSLNPLGNTEAFF.

This chain uses TRBV5-4 with TRBJ2-6; 9 nucleotides agree with TRBD1. The CDR3 is made up of 15 amino acids. CDR1 and CDR2 from the germline V gene are SGHNT and YYREEE (reference sequence). V gave up 5 bases and J gave up 2 bases; unmatched junction bases: 2. The CDR3 is CASSNRGPGANVLTF. The CDR3 DNA sequence: TGTGCCAGCAGTAACAGGGGGCCTGGGGCCAACGTCCTGACTTTC.

The chain employs TRBV27 and TRBJ2-1; D is tentatively TRBD1 or TRBD2 (6 bases each). The germline V gene encodes CDR1 MNHEY and CDR2 SMNVEV (reference sequence). CDR3 length equals 16 residues. Between the trimmed V and J ends, which lost 5 bases and 6 bases, there was a span of 20 bases. CDR3 nucleotide sequence: TGTGCCAGCAGTCGATCAGGCAGGGGACTTATCAATGAGCAGTTCTTC. It codes for CASSRSGRGLINEQFF.

The chain employs TRBV6-1 and TRBJ1-4; D unresolved. The germline CDR1 and CDR2 sequences are MNHNS and SASEGT. The CDR3 extends over 12 amino acids. V was trimmed by 6 bases and J by 5 bases, leaving 7 bases between them. The CDR3 here is CASRLGNEKLFF. CDR3 DNA sequence: TGTGCCAGCAGGCTAGGAAATGAAAAACTGTTTTTT.

V gene TRBV6-5 combines with J gene TRBJ1-2; a weak D match, TRBD1 (5 bases). V was shortened by 2 bases and J by 8 bases, with 12 bases between the two germline ends. CDR3 length: 13 amino acids. Germline CDR1 is MNHEY and CDR2 is SVGAGI. CDR3: CASSYGLREGYTF. Here the CDR3 DNA reads TGTGCCAGCAGTTACGGACTCAGGGAGGGCTACACCTTC.

This sequence joins TRBV27 and TRBJ2-4; D unresolved. Per germline, CDR1 MNHEY and CDR2 SMNVEV (reference sequence). Between the trimmed V and J ends, which lost 0 bases and 1 base, there was a span of 7 bases. The CDR3 runs 15 residues. CDR3 residues: CASSLSGLAKNIQYF. The CDR3 DNA reads as TGTGCCAGCAGTTTATCAGGGTTGGCCAAAAACATTCAGTACTTC.